This T cell receptor (beta chain) was retrieved from a study of post-analysis software for immune sequencing data. About the research overall: Patients with relapsing-remitting, secondary progressive and progressive-relapsing multiple sclerosis courses were all represented.

This clonotype came up many times. What it binds is not known. Unique molecular identifiers featured in each of the TCR beta cDNA libraries. Each sample of roughly 0.9 to 11 million input T cells yielded roughly 0.5 million cDNA molecules, so each molecule approximated one T cell. One entry per CDR3 protein, called by TCRdb with MiXCR from the PCR reads. The table has about 260,000 distinct CDR3 sequences, less than 40% seen once. Study results and limitations: Patients with multiple sclerosis recorded significantly lower normalized Chao1 diversity than controls, the study found. There were roughly 5 TRBV segments more frequent in patients than controls, and TRBV5-6, TRBV5-1 and TRBV20-1 were among them. Clustering by F measure revealed strong co-clustering among samples prepared together in one batch.

Trimming stripped 1 base from V and 9 bases from J, with 10 bases between. The CDR3 totals 13 residues. CDR1 LGHNA and CDR2 YNFKEQ come from the germline V gene. The receptor was isolated from a girl aged 5 to 17 with multiple sclerosis. This sequence joins TRBV4-2 and TRBJ2-1; no reliable D call. Sequencing used blood. The CDR3 region has the DNA TGTGCCAGCAGCCAAGGAATCGTCGGTGAGCAGTTCTTC. Encoded protein: CASSQGIVGEQFF.